One sample yielded the 8 T cell receptor beta chains listed below, sequenced in a study of T-cell memory formation after mild COVID-19. TCRdb redid the calling of the 5' RACE reads with MiXCR, one entry per CDR3 protein. The sample has 500,000 to 600,000 distinct CDR3 sequences, under 20% seen once. Sequenced: PBMCs or a T cell subset sorted from them (not recorded which). All receptors derive from an adult woman who had mild COVID-19 (a few samples of this study predate the infection). Cell type and time point are not known.

There are a few counts of this clonotype. This chain uses TRBV7-3 with TRBJ2-1; 9 nucleotides align to TRBD2. The CDR3 covers 15 residues. CDR1 is SGHTA, CDR2 FQGTGA, per germline. Losses at the gene ends were 5 bases for V and 9 bases for J; bases not matched to a gene: 11. CDR3 bases: TGTGCCAGCAGCGCATTGCGGGGGGGGAAGGGTGAGCAGTTCTTC. Translating it yields CASSALRGGKGEQFF.

This clonotype has more than one count but fewer than ten. This chain connects TRBV6-2 or TRBV6-3 to TRBJ2-1, with a possible D match to TRBD1 (5 bases). With 6 bases removed from V and 2 bases from J, the gap between germline ends came to 8 bases. The CDR3 has 13 residues. Germline loops: CDR1 MNHEY, CDR2 SVGEGT. The CDR3 region is CASSWGTYNEQFF. CDR3 nucleotide sequence: TGTGCCAGCAGCTGGGGCACCTACAATGAGCAGTTCTTC.

This clonotype has just a few counts. The rearrangement links TRBV7-6 to TRBJ2-1, with 10 bases identical to TRBD2. CDR3 length: 15 residues. V shed 4 bases and J 6 bases; nucleotides not matched to a gene: 6. CDR1 and CDR2 (germline): SGHVS, FNYEAQ. For the CDR3, the DNA is TGTGCCAGCAGCTGGAGCGGGGGGGCCTTCAATGAGCAGTTCTTC. Amino acid sequence: CASSWSGGAFNEQFF. The full variable domain, its missing parts supplied by reference TRBV7-6 and TRBJ2-1, is GAGVSQSPRYKVTKRGQDVALRCDPISGHVSLYWYRQALGQGPEFLTYFNYEAQQDKSGLPNDRFSAERPEGSISTLTIQRTEQRDSAMYRCASSWSGGAFNEQFFGPGTRLTVL.

The rearrangement joins TRBV12-3 or TRBV12-4 to TRBJ2-1; D ambiguous. The V gene lost 5 bases and the J gene lost 7 bases, with 12 bases spanning the gap. The length of the CDR3 is 13 residues. CDR3 coding DNA: TGTGCCAGCAGTCTGACGGACGAGAATGAGCAGTTCTTC. It yields the protein CASSLTDENEQFF.

This clonotype was picked up a small number of times. V and J are TRBV3-1 and TRBJ2-5; TRBD2 matches 7 bases. The germline V gene encodes CDR1 LGHDT and CDR2 YNNKEL (reference sequence). This CDR3 region has 15 residues. Losses at the gene ends were 4 bases for V and 4 bases for J; bases not matched to a gene: 9. For the CDR3, the DNA is TGTGCCAGCAGCCTTCGCGGGGGTGAGTCAGAGACCCAGTACTTC. The encoded protein is CASSLRGGESETQYF.

The CDR3 bases are TGTGCCACCAGCAGAAATTACAATGAGCAGTTCTTC. It specifies CATSRNYNEQFF. The chain joins TRBV15 to TRBJ2-1; D gene ambiguous. There are 12 residues in the CDR3. The ends were cut back, 2 bases at V and 4 bases at J, with 3 bases in the middle. The germline gives CDR1 LNHNV, CDR2 YYDKDF (reference sequence).

This chain connects TRBV20-1 to TRBJ2-7; 9 nucleotides align to TRBD1. CDR1 is DFQATT, CDR2 SNEGSKA, per germline (reference sequence). This CDR3 has 13 amino acids. Trimming at V came to 3 bases and at J to 3 bases, leaving 3 bases not matched to a gene. CDR3 in amino acids: CSARGTGNYEQYF. In DNA, the CDR3 is TGCAGTGCTAGGGGGACAGGGAACTACGAGCAGTACTTC.

The chain links TRBV11-2 to TRBJ2-3; maybe TRBD2 (6 bases). The germline gives CDR1 SGHAT, CDR2 FQNNGV. The CDR3 contains 16 residues. Trimming took 5 bases from V and 0 from J, leaving 15 bases between them. CDR3 amino acids: CASSPRVEGSTDTQYF. CDR3 in DNA: TGTGCCAGCAGCCCCCGGGTGGAGGGTAGCACAGATACGCAGTATTTT. Using reference TRBV11-2 and TRBJ2-3 for the parts outside the CDR3, the full variable domain is EAGVAQSPRYKIIEKRQSVAFWCNPISGHATLYWYQQILGQGPKLLIQFQNNGVVDDSQLPKDRFSAERLKGVDSTLKIQPAKLEDSAVYLCASSPRVEGSTDTQYFGPGTRLTVL.